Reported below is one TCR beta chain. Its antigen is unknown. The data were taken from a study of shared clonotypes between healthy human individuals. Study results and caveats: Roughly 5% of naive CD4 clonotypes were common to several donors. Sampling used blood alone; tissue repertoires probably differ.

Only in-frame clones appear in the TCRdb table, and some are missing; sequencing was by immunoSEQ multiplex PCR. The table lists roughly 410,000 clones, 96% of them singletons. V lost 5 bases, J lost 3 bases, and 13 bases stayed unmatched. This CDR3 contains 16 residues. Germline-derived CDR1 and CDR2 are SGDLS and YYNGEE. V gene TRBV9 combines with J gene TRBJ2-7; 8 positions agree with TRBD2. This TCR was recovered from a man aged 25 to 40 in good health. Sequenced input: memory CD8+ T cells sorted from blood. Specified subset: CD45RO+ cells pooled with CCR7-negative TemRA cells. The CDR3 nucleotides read TGTGCCAGCAGTCGTACCAGCGGGAGCGCGGGCTACGAGCAGTACTTC. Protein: CASSRTSGSAGYEQYF.